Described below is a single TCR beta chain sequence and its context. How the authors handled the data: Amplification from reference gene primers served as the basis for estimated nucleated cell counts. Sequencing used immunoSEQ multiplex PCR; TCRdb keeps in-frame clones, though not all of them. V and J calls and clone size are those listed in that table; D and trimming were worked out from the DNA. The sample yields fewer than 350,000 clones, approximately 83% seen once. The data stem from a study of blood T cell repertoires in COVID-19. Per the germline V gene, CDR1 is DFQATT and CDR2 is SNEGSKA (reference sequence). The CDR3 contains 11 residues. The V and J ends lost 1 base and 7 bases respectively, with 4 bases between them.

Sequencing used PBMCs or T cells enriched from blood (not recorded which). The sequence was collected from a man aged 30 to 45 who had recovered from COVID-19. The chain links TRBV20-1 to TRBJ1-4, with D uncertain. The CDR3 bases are TGCAGTGCTAGAGGTCTTGAAAAACTGTTTTTT. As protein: CSARGLEKLFF.